The source of this T cell receptor beta chain is a study of identical twins. cDNA molecules carried unique molecular identifiers, and template switching added a universal primer site. In TCRdb, the 5' RACE reads were re-called with MiXCR into one record per CDR3 protein. The sample records under 900,000 distinct CDR3 sequences, 18% being singletons. Germline values: CDR1 MNHNS, CDR2 SASEGT. V lost 10 bases and J lost 1, with 13 bases in between. The CDR3 is 13 amino acids. These data were also filed under a second study, of T cells expressing NK-cell markers. That source adds: Sorting of alpha-beta TCR T cells alone was achieved in several experiments with an anti-gamma-delta TCR antibody. HCMV specificity of the expanded NKG2C+ T cell clones was not established.

The sample was PBMCs. The clonotype comes from a woman aged 18-35 years in good health. The chain joins TRBV6-1 to TRBJ1-2, with D tentatively TRBD1 (5 bases). The CDR3 loop reads CATTGRVNYGYTF. The CDR3 region has the DNA TGTGCCACCACGGGCAGGGTTAACTATGGCTACACCTTC.